These 2 T cell receptor beta chains came from one sample sequenced in a study of PD-1 blockade in classical Hodgkin lymphoma. The data were produced by immunoSEQ multiplex PCR, yet TCRdb's version contains in-frame clones alone and is incomplete. The sample has roughly 56,000 clones, nearly 90% seen once. Stated time point: cycle 4 day 1 (C4D1), after five to seven weeks of nivolumab. All trial patients relapsed after autologous stem cell transplantation. Sequences were derived from peripheral blood mononuclear cells (PBMCs), sampled before the fourth cycle of nivolumab. Receptor source: a human donor with classical Hodgkin lymphoma.

This sequence joins TRBV28 and TRBJ1-1, with TRBD1 identical over 8 bases. Per the germline V gene, CDR1 is MDHEN and CDR2 is SYDVKM. After removal of 5 bases from V and 3 bases from J, the junction contained 14 bases not matched to a gene. This CDR3 contains 17 residues. The DNA for the CDR3 is TGTGCCAGCAGTCCTCTCGGACAGGGAAGGCGGTACACTGAAGCTTTCTTT. This sequence encodes CASSPLGQGRRYTEAFF.

This clone was observed once. CDR3 bases: TGCGCCAGCAACAGGGGCACAGATACGCAGTATTTT. Translating gives CASNRGTDTQYF. The chain uses TRBV5-1 and TRBJ2-3; D may be TRBD1 (6 bases). The germline V gene encodes CDR1 SGHRS and CDR2 YFSETQ. Trimming pared 6 bases from V and 1 base from J, leaving 6 bases between. The CDR3 covers 12 residues.